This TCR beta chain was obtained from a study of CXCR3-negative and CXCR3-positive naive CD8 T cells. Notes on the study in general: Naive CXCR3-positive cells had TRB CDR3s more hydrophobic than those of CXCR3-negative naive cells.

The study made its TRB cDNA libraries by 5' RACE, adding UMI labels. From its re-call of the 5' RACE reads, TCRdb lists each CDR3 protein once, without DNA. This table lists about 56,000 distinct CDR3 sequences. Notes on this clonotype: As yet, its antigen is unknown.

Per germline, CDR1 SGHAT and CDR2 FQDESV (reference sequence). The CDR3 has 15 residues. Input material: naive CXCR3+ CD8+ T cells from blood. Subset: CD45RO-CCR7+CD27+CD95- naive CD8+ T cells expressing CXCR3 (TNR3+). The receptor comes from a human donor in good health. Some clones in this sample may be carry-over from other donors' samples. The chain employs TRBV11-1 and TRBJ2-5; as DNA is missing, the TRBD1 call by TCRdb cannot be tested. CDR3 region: CASSLPGQEQETQYF.